These T cell receptor beta chains were read from a single sample in a study of cytomegalovirus exposure and HLA in healthy donors. The protocol was immunoSEQ multiplex PCR, while the TCRdb copy is restricted to in-frame clones and leaves out a portion. This table holds fewer than 100,000 clones, roughly four fifths found once. Sample: PBMCs. The receptors originated from a female donor in good health and CMV-seronegative. Both conserved end residues are part of each CDR3. A D gene is named only where the DNA matches it firmly. A row's size may be missing; if present it is once, few, many or a size class.

V	D	J	size	CDR3	DNA
TRBV2	-	TRBJ2-1	-	CASSEARDNEQFF	TGTGCCAGCAGTGAAGCCCGGGACAATGAGCAGTTCTTC
TRBV2	TRBD1	TRBJ1-6	-	CASYSGQGLSNSPLHF	TGTGCCAGCTACAGCGGACAGGGGTTAAGCAATTCACCCCTCCACTTT
TRBV14	-	TRBJ1-1	-	CASSQDIRGTEAFF	TGTGCCAGCAGCCAAGATATAAGGGGCACTGAAGCTTTCTTT
TRBV29-1	TRBD1	TRBJ2-7	-	CSVTGQGAGEQYF	TGCAGCGTTACTGGACAGGGGGCGGGCGAGCAGTACTTC
TRBV10-3	TRBD2	TRBJ2-4	-	CAIRKGLGLGDIQYF	TGTGCCATCAGGAAGGGCTTGGGACTAGGAGACATTCAGTACTTC
TRBV7-2	-	TRBJ2-4	-	CASSFSGGQPNIQYF	TGTGCCAGCAGCTTCAGTGGGGGCCAGCCGAACATTCAGTACTTC
TRBV19	TRBD1	TRBJ1-1	-	CASIRGLDTEAFF	TGTGCCAGTATAAGGGGGCTGGACACTGAAGCTTTCTTT
TRBV25-1	TRBD1	TRBJ2-7	-	CASTRTGYEQYF	TGTGCCAGCACCAGGACAGGCTACGAGCAGTACTTC
TRBV5-1	-	TRBJ1-5	few	CASSLEGGNNQPQHF	TGCGCCAGCAGCTTGGAAGGGGGTAACAATCAGCCCCAGCATTTT
TRBV10-3	TRBD1	TRBJ2-3	-	CAISELGTGSALEDTQYF	TGTGCCATCAGTGAGTTAGGGACAGGTTCCGCTTTGGAAGATACGCAGTATTTT
TRBV5-4	-	TRBJ1-5	-	CASSLGRGAGGNQPQHF	TGTGCCAGCAGCTTGGGTCGGGGGGCGGGAGGGAATCAGCCCCAGCATTTT
TRBV25-1	-	TRBJ1-1	once	CASSEIGSGTEAFF	TGTGCCAGCAGTGAAATAGGATCGGGAACTGAAGCTTTCTTT
TRBV18	TRBD1	TRBJ2-7	-	CASSSQGAFVEQYF	TGTGCCAGCTCGTCACAGGGGGCATTCGTCGAGCAGTACTTC
TRBV7-3	-	TRBJ2-7	-	CASSLTFGGMYEQYF	TGTGCCAGCAGCTTAACGTTTGGGGGGATGTACGAGCAGTACTTC
TRBV9	-	TRBJ1-1	-	CASSDADRSRNTEAFF	TGTGCCAGCAGCGACGCCGACAGGAGCAGGAACACTGAAGCTTTCTTT
TRBV19	-	TRBJ2-1	-	CASSMSSGSYNEQFF	TGTGCCAGTAGTATGAGTAGCGGCTCCTACAATGAGCAGTTCTTC
TRBV29-1	TRBD1	TRBJ2-2	-	CSVRGGTGDTGELFF	TGCAGCGTCCGCGGGGGGACAGGGGACACCGGGGAGCTGTTTTTT
TRBV29-1	-	TRBJ1-4	-	CSVVDRRFNEKLFF	TGCAGCGTTGTAGACAGGCGCTTTAATGAAAAACTGTTTTTT
TRBV10-3	TRBD2	TRBJ2-7	-	CAITRTSGVEQYF	TGTGCCATCACTCGGACTAGCGGGGTCGAGCAGTACTTC
TRBV30	-	TRBJ2-7	-	CAWSLGGVGEQYF	TGTGCCTGGAGTCTCGGAGGTGTGGGGGAGCAGTACTTC
TRBV2	-	TRBJ1-1	-	CASRTNGGGNTEAFF	TGTGCCAGCAGAACTAATGGGGGGGGGAACACTGAAGCTTTCTTT
TRBV6-1	-	TRBJ1-5	-	CASSEGQYSNQPQHF	TGTGCCAGCAGTGAAGGTCAGTATAGCAATCAGCCCCAGCATTTT
TRBV6-5	TRBD1	TRBJ1-5	few	CASRPGQGREPQHF	TGTGCCAGCAGGCCGGGACAGGGCAGGGAGCCCCAGCATTTT
TRBV11-1	-	TRBJ2-3	once	CASSSPRGPDTQYF	TGTGCCAGCAGCTCCCCTCGAGGCCCAGATACGCAGTATTTT
TRBV28	-	TRBJ1-2	-	CASSLVQANYGYTF	TGTGCCAGCAGTTTAGTACAGGCTAACTATGGCTACACCTTC
TRBV28	-	TRBJ2-7	-	CATLEGREYEQYF	TGTGCCACCTTAGAGGGTCGGGAGTACGAGCAGTACTTC
TRBV7-9	-	TRBJ1-1	-	CSSSLASQGNTEAFF	TGTTCCAGCAGCTTAGCGAGCCAGGGGAACACTGAAGCTTTCTTT
TRBV10-1	TRBD1	TRBJ2-1	-	CASSEDRGFYNEQFF	TGCGCCAGCAGTGAGGACAGGGGGTTCTACAATGAGCAGTTCTTC
TRBV10-3	-	TRBJ2-7	-	CAIRQAAVYEQYF	TGTGCCATCAGACAGGCAGCTGTCTACGAGCAGTACTTC
TRBV7-7	TRBD2	TRBJ2-1	-	CASSLAAGGRNEQFF	TGTGCTAGCAGCTTAGCAGCGGGGGGCCGAAATGAGCAGTTCTTC
TRBV7-6	TRBD2	TRBJ2-3	-	CASRRLAVNSDTQYF	TGTGCCAGCAGAAGACTAGCGGTCAATAGCGATACGCAGTATTTT
TRBV27	TRBD1	TRBJ1-2	-	CASSSYPRGRSYGYTF	TGTGCCAGCAGTTCGTACCCCAGGGGGCGCAGCTATGGCTACACCTTC
TRBV6-6	TRBD2	TRBJ2-7	few	CAAGLAIHYEQYF	TGTGCCGCGGGACTAGCGATACACTACGAGCAGTACTTC
TRBV7-2	TRBD2	TRBJ2-7	-	CASSSLSSGGLRYEQYF	TGTGCCAGCAGCTCCCTGAGTAGCGGGGGCCTCCGCTACGAGCAGTACTTC
TRBV28	-	TRBJ1-4	-	CASSLGRANEKLFF	TGTGCCAGCAGTTTAGGCAGGGCTAATGAAAAACTGTTTTTT
TRBV7-2	TRBD2	TRBJ2-1	once	CASSLTSMAGGPEQFF	TGTGCCAGCAGCTTGACGTCTATGGCGGGAGGGCCTGAGCAGTTCTTC
TRBV6-5	TRBD1	TRBJ2-7	-	CASSYRYRGLSYEQYF	TGTGCCAGCAGTTACCGCTACAGGGGGCTTTCCTACGAGCAGTACTTC
TRBV6-5	-	TRBJ1-6	-	CASSYAPWGGTSPLHF	TGTGCCAGCAGTTACGCACCTTGGGGGGGAACATCACCCCTCCACTTT
TRBV20-1	-	TRBJ2-7	few	CSGQRDREQYF	TGCAGTGGGCAGCGGGACAGGGAGCAGTACTTC
TRBV20-1	-	TRBJ1-3	-	CSALKGNTIYF	TGCAGTGCCCTAAAAGGAAACACCATATATTTT
TRBV10-3	TRBD2	TRBJ2-1	once	CAISESIGILAGGDNEQFF	TGTGCCATCAGTGAGTCGATTGGTATCCTAGCGGGAGGGGACAATGAGCAGTTCTTC
TRBV5-5	-	TRBJ2-5	once	CASSLGSGLGQETQYF	TGTGCCAGCAGCTTGGGGAGCGGGCTGGGGCAAGAGACCCAGTACTTC
TRBV5-4	-	TRBJ2-7	few	CASSSPGHSPYEQYF	TGTGCCAGCAGCTCACCGGGACATTCACCCTACGAGCAGTACTTC
TRBV29-1	-	TRBJ2-3	-	CSVEGQLSTDTQYF	TGCAGCGTTGAGGGCCAGCTTAGCACAGATACGCAGTATTTT
TRBV28	TRBD1	TRBJ2-7	few	CASTGTEHYEQYF	TGTGCCAGCACCGGGACAGAGCACTACGAGCAGTACTTC
TRBV4-1	TRBD2	TRBJ2-7	-	CASSPGIAGAYEQYF	TGCGCCAGCAGCCCTGGAATAGCGGGGGCCTACGAGCAGTACTTC
TRBV5-1	TRBD1	TRBJ1-2	-	CASSGRDRDGYTF	TGCGCCAGCTCTGGAAGAGACAGGGATGGCTACACCTTC
TRBV30	TRBD2	TRBJ2-7	-	CAWTADRTSGAFTSYEQYF	TGTGCCTGGACCGCGGACCGGACTAGCGGGGCCTTTACTTCGTACGAGCAGTACTTC
TRBV29-1	-	TRBJ1-2	-	CSVGTGTSNLYGYTF	TGCAGCGTGGGCACCGGGACATCGAATCTCTATGGCTACACCTTC
TRBV4-3	-	TRBJ2-7	-	CASSQDPNGAYEQYF	TGCGCCAGCAGCCAAGATCCAAATGGAGCCTACGAGCAGTACTTC
TRBV19	-	TRBJ1-5	few	CASFLGSGRPDNQPQHF	TGTGCCAGTTTCCTGGGATCAGGGCGCCCCGACAATCAGCCCCAGCATTTT
TRBV7-6	TRBD2	TRBJ2-3	-	CASSRLPGLAGGSSDTQYF	TGTGCCAGCAGCCGTCTACCGGGACTAGCGGGAGGGTCCTCAGATACGCAGTATTTT
TRBV5-5	-	TRBJ1-2	-	CASSIQRGANYGYTF	TGTGCCAGCAGCATTCAGCGGGGAGCTAACTATGGCTACACCTTC
TRBV9	-	TRBJ2-5	few	CASSPYGGRETQYF	TGTGCCAGCAGCCCCTATGGAGGGCGGGAGACCCAGTACTTC
TRBV19	TRBD1	TRBJ2-4	-	CASSTGQGATNIQYF	TGTGCCAGTAGTACCGGACAGGGGGCAACAAACATTCAGTACTTC